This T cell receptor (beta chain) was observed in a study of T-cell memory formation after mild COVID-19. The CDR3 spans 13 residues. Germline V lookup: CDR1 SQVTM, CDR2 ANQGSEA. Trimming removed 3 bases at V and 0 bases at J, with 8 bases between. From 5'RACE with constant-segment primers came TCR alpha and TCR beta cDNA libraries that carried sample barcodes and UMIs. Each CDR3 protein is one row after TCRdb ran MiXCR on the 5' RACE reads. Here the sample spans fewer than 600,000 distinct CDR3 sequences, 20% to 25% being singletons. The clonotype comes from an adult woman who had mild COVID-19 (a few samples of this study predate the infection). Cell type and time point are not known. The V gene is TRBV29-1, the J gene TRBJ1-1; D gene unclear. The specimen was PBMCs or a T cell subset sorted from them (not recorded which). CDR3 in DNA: TGCAGCGTTGAGGCCAGTTTGAACACTGAAGCTTTCTTT. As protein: CSVEASLNTEAFF.